The clone carrying this T cell receptor beta chain was detected only once. As yet, its antigen is unknown. The same CDR3 arises from other DNA sequences in this sample as well. This sample was taken from a study of cytomegalovirus exposure and HLA in healthy donors. Germline loops: CDR1 SGHRS, CDR2 YFSETQ. The CDR3 is made up of 16 amino acids. V dropped 0 bases and J dropped 1; count of bases not matched to a gene: 4. The study's findings and limits: Later analysis suggested links between common viral pathogens and several top significant clusters. Analyzed later, most CMV-associated TCR beta chains appeared HLA-restricted. The HLA-A and HLA-B alleles of most subjects were reportedly predicted accurately from TCR beta sequences.

Both 60 Vbeta primers and 13 Jbeta primers went into the PCR. The assay was immunoSEQ multiplex PCR, and TCRdb's table has in-frame clones only and misses some. The repertoire holds around 120,000 clones, with 60% to 85% as singletons. The specimen sequenced was PBMCs. The V and J genes are TRBV5-1 and TRBJ2-3, with 8 nucleotides matching TRBD1. The receptor was derived from a woman between 40 and 55 years old in good health and CMV-seropositive. CDR3 nucleotide sequence: TGCGCCAGCAGCTTGGCTACAGGGGGAGGCACAGATACGCAGTATTTT. It encodes CASSLATGGGTDTQYF.